The entry below describes one T cell receptor (beta chain). The target antigen is unknown. This entry comes from a study of monozygotic twins with cystic fibrosis. Study-wide points: Co-twins had the most similar V usage for 13 of 16 pairs, J for 8. Nucleotide-identical clonotype sharing was significantly higher within monozygotic CF twin pairs than between unrelated CF individuals. Median Simpson clonality of approximately 0.01 suggested naive T cells predominated.

Only in-frame clones appear in the TCRdb table, and some are missing; sequencing was by immunoSEQ multiplex PCR. The table includes about 19,000 clones, approximately 96% detected once. Per germline, CDR1 SGDLS and CDR2 YYNGEE. Trimming stripped 0 bases from V and 4 bases from J, with 13 bases between. This CDR3 region has 15 residues. This sequence joins TRBV9 and TRBJ1-1; D remains ambiguous. The source material was blood. The TCR sequence derives from a woman younger than 45 with cystic fibrosis. The CDR3 nucleotides read TGTGCCAGCAGCGTAGGCCAGGAAGGGAGCACTGAAGCTTTCTTT. This gives the protein CASSVGQEGSTEAFF.